This T cell receptor (beta chain) derives from a study of blood T cell repertoires in COVID-19. Study-level information: Acute and convalescent COVID-19 specimens originated in the United States, Italy and Spain.

V was clipped by 4 bases and J by 2 bases, with 14 bases between them. The germline V gene has CDR1 SGHAT and CDR2 FQNNGV. The CDR3 consists of 15 residues. Repertoires were generated with immunoSEQ multiplex PCR, while TCRdb's copy carries only in-frame clones and drops some. The sample consists of about 240,000 clones, approximately 84% of them appearing once. The TCR was taken from a woman aged 25 to 39 who had recovered from COVID-19. This rearrangement joins TRBV11-2 to TRBJ2-5; a possible D gene is TRBD1 (6 bases). The specimen was peripheral blood. The CDR3 loop is CASSSIGQSQETQYF. For the CDR3, the DNA is TGTGCCAGCAGCTCAATCGGACAGAGTCAAGAGACCCAGTACTTC.